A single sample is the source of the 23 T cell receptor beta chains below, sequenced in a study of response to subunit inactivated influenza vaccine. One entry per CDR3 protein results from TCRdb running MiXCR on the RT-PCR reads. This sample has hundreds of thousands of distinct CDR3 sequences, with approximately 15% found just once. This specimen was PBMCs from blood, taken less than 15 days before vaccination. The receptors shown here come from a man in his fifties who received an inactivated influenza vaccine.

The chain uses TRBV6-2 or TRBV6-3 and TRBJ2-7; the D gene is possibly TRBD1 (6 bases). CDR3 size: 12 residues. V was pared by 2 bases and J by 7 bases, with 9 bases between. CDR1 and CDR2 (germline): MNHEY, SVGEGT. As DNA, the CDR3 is TGTGCCAGCAGTTACCAGGGGAAGGAGCAGTACTTC. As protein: CASSYQGKEQYF.

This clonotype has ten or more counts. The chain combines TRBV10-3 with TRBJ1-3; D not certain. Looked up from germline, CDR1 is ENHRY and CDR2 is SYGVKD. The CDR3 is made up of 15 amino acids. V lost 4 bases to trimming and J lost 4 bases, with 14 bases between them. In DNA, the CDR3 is TGTGCCATCAGTGTCGGTGGCGCGTCCGGAAACACCATATATTTT. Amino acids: CAISVGGASGNTIYF.

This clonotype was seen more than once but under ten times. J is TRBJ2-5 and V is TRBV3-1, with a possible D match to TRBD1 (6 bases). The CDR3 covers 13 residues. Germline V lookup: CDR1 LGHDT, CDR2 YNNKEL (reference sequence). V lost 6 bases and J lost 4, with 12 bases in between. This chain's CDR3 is CASRTTGRETQYF. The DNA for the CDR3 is TGTGCCAGCAGGACTACAGGGAGAGAGACCCAGTACTTC.

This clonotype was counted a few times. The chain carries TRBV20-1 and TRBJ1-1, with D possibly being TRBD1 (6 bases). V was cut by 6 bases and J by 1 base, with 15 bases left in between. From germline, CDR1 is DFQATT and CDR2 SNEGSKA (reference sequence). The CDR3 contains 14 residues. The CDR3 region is CSARPGHWNTEAFF. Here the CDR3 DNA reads TGCAGTGCCCGCCCGGGACACTGGAACACTGAAGCTTTCTTT.

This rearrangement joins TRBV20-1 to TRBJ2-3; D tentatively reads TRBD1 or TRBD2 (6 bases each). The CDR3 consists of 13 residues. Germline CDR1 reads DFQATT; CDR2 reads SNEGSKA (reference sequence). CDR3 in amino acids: CSRRGESTDTQYF. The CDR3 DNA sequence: TGCAGCAGGAGGGGGGAATCCACAGATACGCAGTATTTT.

CDR3 sequence (DNA): TGCGCCAGCAGCCAAGACGCGTCAGGGGGACTCCGACCGGTTTACGAGCAGTACTTC. Its protein is CASSQDASGGLRPVYEQYF. The gene calls are TRBV4-3 and TRBJ2-7; D might be TRBD1 (7 bases). The CDR3 sequence is 19 residues long. The germline V gene encodes CDR1 LGHNA and CDR2 YSLEER. V lost 0 bases and J 4 bases, leaving 25 bases between the germline ends.

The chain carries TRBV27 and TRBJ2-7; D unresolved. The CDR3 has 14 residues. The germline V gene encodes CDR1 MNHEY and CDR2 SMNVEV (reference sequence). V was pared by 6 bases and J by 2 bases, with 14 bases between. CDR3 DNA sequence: TGTGCCAGCAGCCCCACGCTTCGAGCCTACGAGCAGTACTTC. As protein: CASSPTLRAYEQYF.

The CDR3 sequence is CASSLAPSGGYTF. The CDR3 DNA is TGTGCCAGCAGCTTAGCGCCGAGTGGCGGCTACACCTTC. The V gene is TRBV7-9, the J gene TRBJ1-2; unclear D gene. The CDR3 is made up of 13 amino acids. Trimming took 0 bases from V and 8 from J, leaving 10 bases between them. CDR1 and CDR2 (germline): SEHNR, FQNEAQ (reference sequence). Full variable domain (remainder filled in from reference TRBV7-9 and TRBJ1-2): DTGVSQNPRHKITKRGQNVTFRCDPISEHNRLYWYRQTLGQGPEFLTYFQNEAQLEKSRLLSDRFSAERPKGSFSTLEIQRTEQGDSAMYLCASSLAPSGGYTFGSGTRLTVV.

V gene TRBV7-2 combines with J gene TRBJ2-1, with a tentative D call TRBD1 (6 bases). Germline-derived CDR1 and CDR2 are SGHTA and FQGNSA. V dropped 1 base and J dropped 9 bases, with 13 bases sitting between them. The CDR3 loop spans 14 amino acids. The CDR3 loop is CASSLVVQGTEQFF. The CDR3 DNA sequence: TGTGCCAGCAGCTTAGTGGTACAGGGTACTGAGCAGTTCTTC.

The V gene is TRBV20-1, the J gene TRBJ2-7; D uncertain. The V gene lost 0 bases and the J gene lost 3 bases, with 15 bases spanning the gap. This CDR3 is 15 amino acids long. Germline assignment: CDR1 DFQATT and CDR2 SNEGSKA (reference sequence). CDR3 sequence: CSARDEAYPGYEQYF. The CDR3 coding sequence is TGCAGTGCTAGAGATGAAGCCTACCCGGGCTACGAGCAGTACTTC.

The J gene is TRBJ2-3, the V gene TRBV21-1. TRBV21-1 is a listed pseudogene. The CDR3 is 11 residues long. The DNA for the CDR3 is TGTGCCAGCAGCAAAGCCCTCACGCAGTATTTT. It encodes CASSKALTQYF.

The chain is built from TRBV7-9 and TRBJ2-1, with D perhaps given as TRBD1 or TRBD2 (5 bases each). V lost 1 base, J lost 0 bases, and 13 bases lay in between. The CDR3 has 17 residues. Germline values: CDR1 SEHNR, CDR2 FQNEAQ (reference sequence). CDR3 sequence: CASSLGVGTFSYNEQFF. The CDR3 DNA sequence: TGTGCCAGCAGCTTAGGAGTAGGGACCTTCTCCTACAATGAGCAGTTCTTC.

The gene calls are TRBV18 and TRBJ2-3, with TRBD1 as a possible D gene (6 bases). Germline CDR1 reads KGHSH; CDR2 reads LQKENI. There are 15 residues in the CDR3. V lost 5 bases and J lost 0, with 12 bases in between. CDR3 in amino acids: CASSSRQASTDTQYF. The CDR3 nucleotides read TGTGCCAGCTCATCACGACAGGCCAGCACAGATACGCAGTATTTT. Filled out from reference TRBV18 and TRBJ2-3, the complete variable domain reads NAGVMQNPRHLVRRRGQEARLRCSPMKGHSHVYWYRQLPEEGLKFMVYLQKENIIDESGMPKERFSAEFPKEGPSILRIQQVVRGDSAAYFCASSSRQASTDTQYFGPGTRLTVL.

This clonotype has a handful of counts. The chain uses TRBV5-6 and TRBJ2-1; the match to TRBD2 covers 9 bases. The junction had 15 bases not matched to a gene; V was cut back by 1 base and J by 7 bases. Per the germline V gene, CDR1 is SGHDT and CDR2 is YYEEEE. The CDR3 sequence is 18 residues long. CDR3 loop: CASSLFAREGVIRNEQFF. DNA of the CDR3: TGTGCCAGCAGCTTGTTCGCGCGGGAGGGAGTAATTAGGAATGAGCAGTTCTTC. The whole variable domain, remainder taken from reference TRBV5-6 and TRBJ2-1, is DAGVTQSPTHLIKTRGQQVTLRCSPKSGHDTVSWYQQALGQGPQFIFQYYEEEERQRGNFPDRFSGHQFPNYSSELNVNALLLGDSALYLCASSLFAREGVIRNEQFFGPGTRLTVL.

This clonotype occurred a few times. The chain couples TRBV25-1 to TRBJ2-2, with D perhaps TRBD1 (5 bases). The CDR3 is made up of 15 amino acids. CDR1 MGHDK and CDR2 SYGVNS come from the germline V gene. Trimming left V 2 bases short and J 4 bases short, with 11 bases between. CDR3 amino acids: CASSESLGATGELFF. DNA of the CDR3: TGTGCCAGCAGTGAAAGTTTAGGGGCCACCGGGGAGCTGTTTTTT.

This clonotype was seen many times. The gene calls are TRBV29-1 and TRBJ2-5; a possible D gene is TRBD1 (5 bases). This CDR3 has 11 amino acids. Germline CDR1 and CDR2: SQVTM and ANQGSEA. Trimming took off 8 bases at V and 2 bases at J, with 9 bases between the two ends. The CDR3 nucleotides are TGCAGCAGTCGACAGCAAGAGACCCAGTACTTC. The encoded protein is CSSRQQETQYF.

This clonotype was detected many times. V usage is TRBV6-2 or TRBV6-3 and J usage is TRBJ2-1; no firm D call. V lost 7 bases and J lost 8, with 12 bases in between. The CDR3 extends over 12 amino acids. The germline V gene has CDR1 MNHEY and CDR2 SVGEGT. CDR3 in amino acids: CASNDEFHEQFF. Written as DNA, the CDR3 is TGTGCCAGCAATGATGAGTTCCATGAGCAGTTCTTC.

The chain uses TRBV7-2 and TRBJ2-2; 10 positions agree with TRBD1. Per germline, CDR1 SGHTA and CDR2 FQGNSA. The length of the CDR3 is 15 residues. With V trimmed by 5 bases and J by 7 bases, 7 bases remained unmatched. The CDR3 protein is CASSAGQGGSGELFF. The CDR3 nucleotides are TGTGCCAGCAGCGCCGGACAGGGGGGTAGCGGGGAGCTGTTTTTT.

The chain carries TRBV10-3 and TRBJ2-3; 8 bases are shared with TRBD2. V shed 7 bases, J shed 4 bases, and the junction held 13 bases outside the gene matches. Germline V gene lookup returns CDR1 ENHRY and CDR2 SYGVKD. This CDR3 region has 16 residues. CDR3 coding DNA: TGTGCCATCAAGAGAACGGGAGGGCCCAGTTCAGATACGCAGTATTTT. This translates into CAIKRTGGPSSDTQYF.

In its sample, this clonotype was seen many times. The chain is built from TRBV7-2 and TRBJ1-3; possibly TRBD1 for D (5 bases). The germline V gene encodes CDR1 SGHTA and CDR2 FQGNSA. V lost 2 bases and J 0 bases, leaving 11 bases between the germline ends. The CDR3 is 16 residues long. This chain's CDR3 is CASSLNEGSSGNTIYF. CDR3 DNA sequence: TGTGCCAGCAGCTTAAATGAGGGGAGCTCTGGAAACACCATATATTTT.

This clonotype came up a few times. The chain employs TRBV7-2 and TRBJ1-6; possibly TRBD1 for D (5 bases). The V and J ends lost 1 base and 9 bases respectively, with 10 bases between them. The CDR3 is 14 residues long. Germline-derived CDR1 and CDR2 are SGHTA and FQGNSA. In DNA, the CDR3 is TGTGCCAGCAGCTTAGGGGGAGGGACTTCACCCCTCCACTTT. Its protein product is CASSLGGGTSPLHF.

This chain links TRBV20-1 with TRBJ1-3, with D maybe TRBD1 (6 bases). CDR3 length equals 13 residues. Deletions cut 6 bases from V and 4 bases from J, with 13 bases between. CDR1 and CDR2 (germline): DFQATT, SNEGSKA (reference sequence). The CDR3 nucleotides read TGCAGTGCAGAGGGGGTAAACGGAAACACCATATATTTT. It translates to CSAEGVNGNTIYF.

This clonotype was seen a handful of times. CDR3: CSARADVGSYFNEQFF. CDR3 nucleotide sequence: TGCAGTGCTAGAGCCGATGTGGGCTCCTACTTCAATGAGCAGTTCTTC. This chain links TRBV20-1 with TRBJ2-1, with no clear D. Germline CDR1 DFQATT, CDR2 SNEGSKA (reference sequence). The CDR3 extends over 16 amino acids. The V end was cut by 1 base, the J end by 6 bases, with 19 bases between.